Each of the 11 T cell receptor beta chains below was sequenced from the same sample in a study of CD8+CD57+ T cells in acquired aplastic anemia. Investigators profiled TCR beta VDJ and CDR3 from genomic DNA template. TCRdb re-called the reads through MiXCR, storing one row per CDR3 protein. The sample lists 190,000 or so distinct CDR3 sequences; 61% were seen once. The sequenced sample was sorted CD4+, CD8+, or CD8+CD57+ T cells (not recorded which) from PBMCs. The receptor source for this set is a human donor in good health.

V and J are TRBV14 and TRBJ1-1; D is undetermined. V lost 3 bases and J 0 bases, leaving 17 bases between the germline ends. The CDR3 consists of 17 residues. Looked up from germline, CDR1 is SGHDN and CDR2 is FVKESK. CDR3 coding DNA: TGTGCCAGCAGCCAGGGCCGAGGAACGGGGATGAACACTGAAGCTTTCTTT. Translating it yields CASSQGRGTGMNTEAFF.

The V and J genes are TRBV5-1 and TRBJ2-3, with TRBD1 identical over 10 bases. CDR3 length: 16 amino acids. V lost 0 bases and J lost 6; bases outside the gene matches: 7. Looked up from germline, CDR1 is SGHRS and CDR2 is YFSETQ. The CDR3 here is CASSLGQGASGDTQYF. CDR3 bases: TGCGCCAGCAGCTTGGGACAGGGGGCTTCAGGGGATACGCAGTATTTT. The full variable domain, completed using reference TRBV5-1 and TRBJ2-3, is KAGVTQTPRYLIKTRGQQVTLSCSPISGHRSVSWYQQTPGQGLQFLFEYFSETQRNKGNFPGRFSGRQFSNSRSEMNVSTLELGDSALYLCASSLGQGASGDTQYFGPGTRLTVL.

This clonotype has a count of ten or more. The V and J genes are TRBV6-5 and TRBJ1-2; 9 positions agree with TRBD1. The CDR3 spans 13 residues. With V trimmed by 6 bases and J by 8 bases, 7 bases remained unmatched. Per germline, CDR1 MNHEY and CDR2 SVGAGI. In DNA form, the CDR3 reads TGTGCCAGCAGAGCCGGGACAGGGAACGGCTACACCTTC. Translated, it gives CASRAGTGNGYTF.

On this clonotype: One end of the junction varies from germline; a read error may be responsible. The chain links TRBV2 to TRBJ2-7; D is unresolved. CDR3 length equals 13 residues. Germline V gene lookup returns CDR1 SNHLY and CDR2 FYNNEI. The CDR3 region is CASSEWSSYERYF. CDR3 sequence (DNA): TGTGCCAGCAGTGAATGGAGCTCCTACGAGCGGTACTTC. Full variable domain (outside the CDR3, taken from reference TRBV2 and TRBJ2-7): EPEVTQTPSHQVTQMGQEVILRCVPISNHLYFYWYRQILGQKVEFLVSFYNNEISEKSEIFDDQFSVERPDGSNFTLKIRSTKLEDSAMYFCASSEWSSYERYFGPGTRLTVT.

Notes on this clonotype: The CDR3 end shows no conserved phenylalanine or tryptophan, and so a read error is likely. This chain links TRBV7-9 with TRBJ1-2; 7 bases agree with TRBD1. In germline, CDR1 is SEHNR, CDR2 FQNEAQ (reference sequence). This CDR3 spans 13 amino acids. Unmatched junction bases numbered 8, after V lost 5 bases and J lost 8 bases. This chain's CDR3 is CASSQTGVDGYTL. In DNA form, the CDR3 reads TGTGCCAGCAGCCAAACAGGGGTAGACGGCTACACCCTC.

This clonotype was seen many times. V gene TRBV2 combines with J gene TRBJ2-7; 7 bases agree with TRBD1. V lost 4 bases, J lost 5 bases, and 8 bases stayed unmatched. CDR1 is SNHLY and CDR2 is FYNNEI in the germline V gene. The CDR3 extends over 14 amino acids. CDR3 region: CASSVNRGFNEQYF. The DNA of the CDR3 is TGTGCCAGCAGTGTAAACAGGGGCTTCAACGAGCAGTACTTC.

On this clonotype: At one boundary the junction diverges from the germline segment, which might be a read error. The gene calls are TRBV11-3 and TRBJ2-7, with 8 bases lining up with TRBD1. The CDR3 is made up of 13 amino acids. Per germline, CDR1 SGHNT and CDR2 YENEEA. The CDR3 sequence is CDSSSRQGSEQYF. CDR3 coding DNA: TGTGACAGCAGCTCGCGACAGGGGAGTGAGCAGTACTTC.

Turning to this clonotype: A much larger clone lies one base from this, so it may be a read error. The V and J genes are TRBV7-9 and TRBJ2-1; maybe TRBD1 (6 bases). The CDR3 consists of 20 residues. The V and J ends lost 3 bases and 3 bases respectively, with 27 bases between them. Germline V gene sequence: CDR1 SEHNR, CDR2 FQNEAQ (reference sequence). The CDR3, as DNA: TGTGCCAGCAGCTTTGACGTAGGCAGGGGCCCTTCGGACAACTACAATGAGCAGTTCTTC. This translates into CASSFDVGRGPSDNYNEQFF.

The gene calls are TRBV29-1 and TRBJ2-7, with 7 positions matching TRBD2. Germline CDR1 SQVTM, CDR2 ANQGSEA. J lost 6 bases, V lost 4 bases, and 3 bases had no gene match. The CDR3 sequence is 11 residues long. DNA of the CDR3: TGCAGCGTTGCCGGGGGGAGCGAGCAGTACTTC. It is translated as CSVAGGSEQYF.

The rearrangement uses TRBV6-5 and TRBJ1-3, with 7 bases aligning to TRBD1. This CDR3 contains 16 residues. Germline V lookup: CDR1 MNHEY, CDR2 SVGAGI. With V trimmed by 4 bases and J by 7 bases, 13 bases remained unmatched. As DNA, the CDR3 is TGTGCCAGCAGTTCCCCTCGGACAGGAAAGAGGAACACCATATATTTT. Residues: CASSSPRTGKRNTIYF.

On this clonotype: Germline is not matched at one junction end, which may reflect a read error. The rearrangement uses TRBV24-1 and TRBJ2-7; maybe TRBD1 (5 bases). The germline V gene has CDR1 KGHDR and CDR2 SFDVKD. The CDR3 runs 12 residues. As DNA, the CDR3 is TGTGCCAGCAGTTCGACAGTCTACGAGCAGTACTTC. Amino acid sequence: CASSSTVYEQYF.